This TCR beta chain was captured in a study of CD8+ T cells in alopecia areata. General study results and limits: Higher clonality than in normal scalp was seen in lesional scalp, especially alopecia totalis/universalis.

Remarks on this clone: Its matching antigen is unknown.

The junction had 1 base not matched to a gene; V was cut back by 2 bases and J by 7 bases. The germline V gene has CDR1 SGHVS and CDR2 FNYEAQ. The CDR3 consists of 13 residues. Investigators isolated RNA and reverse transcribed it into cDNA to act as the sequencing template. The method was immunoSEQ multiplex PCR; TCRdb's version includes in-frame clones alone and lacks a portion of them. This repertoire shows 130,000 to 150,000 clones, roughly 50% found once; its top ten account for about 6.4%. What was sequenced was CD4+ T cells sorted from blood. The gene calls are TRBV7-6 and TRBJ2-1; 8 nucleotides match TRBD2. The TCR was taken from a human donor with alopecia areata. The CDR3 DNA reads TGTGCCAGCAGCTTATTAGCGGGGAATGAGCAGTTCTTC. Translation: CASSLLAGNEQFF.